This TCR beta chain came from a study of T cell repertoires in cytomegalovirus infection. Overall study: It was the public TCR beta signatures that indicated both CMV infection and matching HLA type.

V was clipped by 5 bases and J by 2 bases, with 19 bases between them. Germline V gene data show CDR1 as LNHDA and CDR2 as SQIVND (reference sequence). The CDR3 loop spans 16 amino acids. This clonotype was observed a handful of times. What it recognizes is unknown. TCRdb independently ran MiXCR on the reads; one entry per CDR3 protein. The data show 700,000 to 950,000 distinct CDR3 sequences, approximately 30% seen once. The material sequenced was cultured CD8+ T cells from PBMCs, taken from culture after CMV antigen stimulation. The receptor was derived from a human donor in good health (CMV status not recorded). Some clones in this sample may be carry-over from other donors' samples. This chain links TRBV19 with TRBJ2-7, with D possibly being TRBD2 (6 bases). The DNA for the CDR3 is TGTGCCAGTAGTCCTCTCTATGGCGGGACCCCCTACGAGCAGTACTTC. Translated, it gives CASSPLYGGTPYEQYF. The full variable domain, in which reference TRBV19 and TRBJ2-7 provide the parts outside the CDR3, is DGGITQSPKYLFRKEGQNVTLSCEQNLNHDAMYWYRQDPGQGLRLIYYSQIVNDFQKGDIAEGYSVSREKKESFPLTVTSAQKNPTAFYLCASSPLYGGTPYEQYFGPGTRLTVT.